This T cell receptor beta chain was retrieved from a study of blood T cell repertoires in COVID-19. Across the whole study: Acute and convalescent COVID-19 samples came from the United States, Italy and Spain.

The germline gives CDR1 SGDLS, CDR2 YYNGEE. V shed 7 bases and J 4 bases; nucleotides not matched to a gene: 16. There are 17 residues in the CDR3. The method was immunoSEQ multiplex PCR; TCRdb's version includes in-frame clones alone and lacks a portion of them. The sample has approximately 69,000 clones; about 80% are singletons. The V gene is TRBV9, the J gene TRBJ1-3; 8 bases fit TRBD1. This TCR came from a woman at least 80 years old with acute or convalescent COVID-19. Sequences were obtained from peripheral blood. CDR3 region: CASSVGGQGAAGNTIYF. CDR3 sequence (DNA): TGTGCCAGCTCCGTCGGGGGGCAGGGGGCAGCGGGAAACACCATATATTTT. The whole variable domain, filled in from reference TRBV9 and TRBJ1-3, reads DSGVTQTPKHLITATGQRVTLRCSPRSGDLSVYWYQQSLDQGLQFLIQYYNGEERAKGNILERFSAQQFPDLHSELNLSSLELGDSALYFCASSVGGQGAAGNTIYFGEGSWLTVV.